The 2 T cell receptor beta chains presented below share a single source sample, sequenced in a study of CD8 T cells in ankylosing spondylitis. One entry per CDR3 protein, called by TCRdb with MiXCR from the 5' RACE reads. The data show a few hundred thousand distinct CDR3 sequences, around a tenth seen once. Sequenced sample: blood, either unsorted or a sorted T cell fraction (not recorded which). These receptors originate from a female donor with ankylosing spondylitis or in good health (not recorded which).

This clonotype has ten or more counts. The CDR3 DNA sequence: TGTGCCAGTTTTGACAGGGGAGCCTACGAGCAGTACTTC. Translation gives CASFDRGAYEQYF. The V and J genes are TRBV28 and TRBJ2-7; 8 nucleotides align to TRBD1. V lost 9 bases and J lost 2; bases outside the gene matches: 6. CDR1 MDHEN and CDR2 SYDVKM come from the germline V gene. This CDR3 contains 13 residues.

This clonotype was found a few times. The CDR3 nucleotides are TGTGCCAGCAGCTTAGCGCGAATAACATCACTTCCCTACGAGCAGTACTTC. Its protein is CASSLARITSLPYEQYF. V and J are TRBV7-2 and TRBJ2-7, with D unclear. Germline CDR1 reads SGHTA; CDR2 reads FQGNSA. This CDR3 is 17 amino acids long. The V end was cut by 0 bases, the J end by 2 bases, with 17 bases between.